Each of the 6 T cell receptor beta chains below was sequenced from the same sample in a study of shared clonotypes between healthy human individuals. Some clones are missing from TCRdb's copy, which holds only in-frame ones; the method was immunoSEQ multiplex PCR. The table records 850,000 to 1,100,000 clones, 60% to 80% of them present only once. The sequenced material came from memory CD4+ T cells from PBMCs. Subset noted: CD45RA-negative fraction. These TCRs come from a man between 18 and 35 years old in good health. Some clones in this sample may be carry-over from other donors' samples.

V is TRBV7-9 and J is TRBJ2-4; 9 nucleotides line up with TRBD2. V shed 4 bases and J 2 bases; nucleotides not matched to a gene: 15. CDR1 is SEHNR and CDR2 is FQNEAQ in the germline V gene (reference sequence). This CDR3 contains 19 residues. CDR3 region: CASSSVQAGGRRTKNIQYF. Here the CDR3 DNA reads TGTGCCAGCAGCTCCGTTCAAGCGGGGGGCAGAAGAACCAAAAACATTCAGTACTTC.

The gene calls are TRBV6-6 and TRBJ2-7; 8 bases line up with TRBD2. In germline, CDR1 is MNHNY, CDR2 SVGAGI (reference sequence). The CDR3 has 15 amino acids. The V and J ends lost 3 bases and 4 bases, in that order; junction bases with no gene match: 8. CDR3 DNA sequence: TGTGCCAGCAGTTATGGGCTAGCGGGTGGGTACGAGCAGTACTTC. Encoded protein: CASSYGLAGGYEQYF.

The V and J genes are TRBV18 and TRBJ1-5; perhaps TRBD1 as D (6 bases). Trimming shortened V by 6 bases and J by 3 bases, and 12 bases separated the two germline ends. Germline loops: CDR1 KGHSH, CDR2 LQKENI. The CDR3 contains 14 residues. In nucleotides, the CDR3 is TGTGCCAGCTCGCTGAACAGGGCCAATCAGCCCCAGCATTTT. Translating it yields CASSLNRANQPQHF.

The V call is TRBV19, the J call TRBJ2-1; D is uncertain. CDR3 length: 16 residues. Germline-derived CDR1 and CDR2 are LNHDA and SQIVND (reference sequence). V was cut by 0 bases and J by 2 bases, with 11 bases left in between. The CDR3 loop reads CASSIDRPLPYNEQFF. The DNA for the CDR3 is TGTGCCAGTAGTATAGATCGCCCTTTACCCTACAATGAGCAGTTCTTC.

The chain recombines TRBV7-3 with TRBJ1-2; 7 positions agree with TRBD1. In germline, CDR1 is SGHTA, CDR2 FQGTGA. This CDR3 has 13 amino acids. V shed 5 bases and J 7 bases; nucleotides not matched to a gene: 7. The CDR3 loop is CASSPETGLGYTF. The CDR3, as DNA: TGTGCCAGCAGCCCCGAGACAGGGCTTGGCTACACCTTC. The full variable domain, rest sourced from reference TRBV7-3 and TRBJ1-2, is GAGVSQTPSNKVTEKGKYVELRCDPISGHTALYWYRQSLGQGPEFLIYFQGTGAADDSGLPNDRFFAVRPEGSVSTLKIQRTERGDSAVYLCASSPETGLGYTFGSGTRLTVV.

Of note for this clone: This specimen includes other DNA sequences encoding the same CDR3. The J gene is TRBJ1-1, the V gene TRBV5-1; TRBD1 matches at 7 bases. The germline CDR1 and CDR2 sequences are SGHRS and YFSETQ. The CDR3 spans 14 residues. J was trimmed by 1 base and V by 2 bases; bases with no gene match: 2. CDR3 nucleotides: TGCGCCAGCAGCTTTAGACAGGGGAACACTGAAGCTTTCTTT. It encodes CASSFRQGNTEAFF.